The 30 T cell receptor beta chains below come from one sample, sequenced in a study of T cells in Graves' hyperthyroidism and ophthalmopathy (dated by TCRdb to between 2018 and 2021). Libraries came from multiplex PCR. Data came from an Illumina HiSeq 2000. Amplification of TCR beta CDR3 regions was carried out from RNA transcripts. The first round of RT-PCR for the TCR CDR3 was performed with the HTBI primer set and the Qiagen OneStep RT-PCR kit. Through fastp at Q25 and MiXCR, TCRdb rebuilt clones from the public reads, retaining in-frame beta chains. Each CDR3 protein appears once, grouped with its most common genes and DNA. This sample holds 500,000 to 650,000 distinct CDR3 sequences; approximately 15% were observed only once. Of the sample, around 13% falls within the top ten clones. The specimen sequenced was blood. The receptors were gathered from a woman between 45 and 65 years old with Graves' ophthalmopathy.

Many counts were recorded for this clonotype. V is TRBV18 and J is TRBJ2-5; TRBD2 aligns across 8 bases. The length of the CDR3 is 15 residues. The V gene end was trimmed by 3 bases and the J gene end by 1 base; junction bases not matched to a gene: 4. CDR1 and CDR2 (germline): KGHSH, LQKENI. CDR3 in DNA: TGTGCCAGCTCACCCCGGACTAGCCCCCAAGAGACCCAGTACTTC. It specifies CASSPRTSPQETQYF.

The gene calls are TRBV5-6 and TRBJ2-3; D is undetermined. This CDR3 comprises 14 residues. V shed 2 bases and J shed 0 bases, with 7 bases lying between them. Germline V gives CDR1 SGHDT, CDR2 YYEEEE. As DNA, the CDR3 is TGTGCCAGCAGCTTTCAGAAAAGCACAGATACGCAGTATTTT. This translates into CASSFQKSTDTQYF.

The chain has TRBV7-9 and TRBJ2-1, with a possible D match to TRBD1 (5 bases). The CDR3 loop spans 17 amino acids. Trimming cost V 2 bases and J 0 bases, with 14 bases left between them. Germline-derived CDR1 and CDR2 are SEHNR and FQNEAQ (reference sequence). As DNA, the CDR3 is TGTGCCAGCAGCTTACTTCCAGGGCCGAGCTCCTACAATGAGCAGTTCTTC. Its protein product is CASSLLPGPSSYNEQFF.

Worth noting for this clonotype: A much larger clonotype is one base distant, so this may be a read error. Because it lacks the conserved phenylalanine or tryptophan at the end, this CDR3 is likely a read error. The chain has TRBV5-1 and TRBJ2-7, with 7 bases lining up with TRBD1. The CDR3 extends over 16 amino acids. Germline V gene data show CDR1 as SGHRS and CDR2 as YFSETQ. V dropped 2 bases and J dropped 2; count of bases not matched to a gene: 10. CDR3 in DNA: TGCGCCAGCAGCTTCGGACAGGCCCGCGACGCCTACGAGCAGTACCTC. The encoded protein is CASSFGQARDAYEQYL.

The gene calls are TRBV7-6 and TRBJ1-2, with TRBD1 matching 7 bases. From germline, CDR1 is SGHVS and CDR2 FNYEAQ. The CDR3 is 16 amino acids. Losses at the gene ends were 0 bases for V and 6 bases for J; bases not matched to a gene: 10. The CDR3 region has the DNA TGTGCCAGCAGCTTAGCATCAGGGCAGGGGGGTGATGGCTACACCTTC. This gives the protein CASSLASGQGGDGYTF.

The V gene is TRBV6-5, the J gene TRBJ2-7; tentative D call: TRBD1 (5 bases). The CDR3 spans 16 residues. CDR1 MNHEY and CDR2 SVGAGI come from the germline V gene. The V end lost 0 bases, the J end lost 1 base, and 13 bases lay between the germline ends. The CDR3: CASSYSGLPTSYEQYF. The DNA for the CDR3 is TGTGCCAGCAGTTACTCGGGGCTGCCAACATCCTACGAGCAGTACTTC.

This clonotype was recorded at least ten times. The gene calls are TRBV28 and TRBJ1-2; 10 nucleotides line up with TRBD1. The ends lost 6 bases at V and 6 bases at J; junction bases unmatched: 10. The CDR3 runs 15 residues. Germline values: CDR1 MDHEN, CDR2 SYDVKM. CDR3 DNA sequence: TGTGCCAGCAGGACAGGGGGCCCACACCGGGATGGCTACACCTTC. It translates to CASRTGGPHRDGYTF.

This clonotype was seen repeatedly, ten times or more. This chain joins TRBV4-1 and TRBJ2-1; D unclear. Trimming left V 4 bases short and J 8 bases short, with 21 bases between. Looked up from germline, CDR1 is MGHRA and CDR2 is YSYEKL. The CDR3 is 16 amino acids. DNA for the CDR3: TGCGCCAGCAGCCGGAAAAACTCTAGAAGTGGTGATGAGCAGTTCTTC. It translates to CASSRKNSRSGDEQFF.

This clonotype was observed at least ten times. The J gene is TRBJ2-3, the V gene TRBV7-2; 9 nucleotides match TRBD2. CDR1 is SGHTA and CDR2 is FQGNSA in the germline V gene. The junction had 5 bases not matched to a gene; V was cut back by 2 bases and J by 2 bases. The CDR3 is made up of 16 amino acids. This chain's CDR3 is CASSLMRTSVTDTQYF. DNA of the CDR3: TGTGCCAGCAGCTTAATGCGGACTAGCGTCACAGATACGCAGTATTTT.

This clonotype was counted only a few times. The J gene is TRBJ1-2, the V gene TRBV7-2, with 7 bases lining up with TRBD1. The CDR3 has 14 residues. Germline V gene data show CDR1 as SGHTA and CDR2 as FQGNSA. J gave up 8 bases and V 5 bases, and 11 bases lay outside the gene matches. The CDR3 DNA is TGTGCCAGCAGCCGCGACGGACAGGACAGAGGCTACACCTTC. This translates into CASSRDGQDRGYTF.

Of note for this clonotype: A read error may be the cause here, since a much bigger clone is one base away. The rearrangement joins TRBV6-2 or TRBV6-3 to TRBJ2-7, with 7 bases identical to TRBD2. Trimming cost V 5 bases and J 3 bases; bases outside gene matches: 7. CDR3 length: 14 amino acids. In germline, CDR1 is MNHEY, CDR2 SVGEGT. The CDR3 region has the DNA TGTGCCAGCAGTGCGGGACTACTCAACTACGAGCAGTACTTC. This codes for CASSAGLLNYEQYF.

This clonotype was counted ten times or more. V gene TRBV14 combines with J gene TRBJ2-2; 8 positions agree with TRBD2. V trimming: 1 base; J trimming: 2 bases; junction bases outside the gene matches: 18. Germline CDR1 is SGHDN and CDR2 is FVKESK. This CDR3 is built from 21 residues. CDR3 amino acids: CASSQVIWLSSGTLNTGELFF. CDR3 coding DNA: TGTGCCAGCAGCCAAGTAATCTGGCTGAGTAGCGGGACGCTTAACACCGGGGAGCTGTTTTTT.

The chain recombines TRBV19 with TRBJ2-1; 9 nucleotides align to TRBD2. Germline-derived CDR1 and CDR2 are LNHDA and SQIVND (reference sequence). The CDR3 spans 16 residues. V shed 0 bases and J 9 bases; nucleotides not matched to a gene: 9. The CDR3 is CASSIDGAGGIGEQFF. Here the CDR3 DNA reads TGTGCCAGTAGTATAGATGGGGCGGGAGGGATTGGTGAGCAGTTCTTC.

The J gene is TRBJ2-7, the V gene TRBV19, with D maybe TRBD2 (6 bases). The germline gives CDR1 LNHDA, CDR2 SQIVND (reference sequence). The V end was cut by 10 bases, the J end by 1 base, with 17 bases between. The CDR3 has 14 amino acids. The chain's CDR3 is CATRAGTWSYEQYF. DNA of the CDR3: TGTGCCACCAGAGCCGGGACTTGGTCCTACGAGCAGTACTTC.

This clonotype was observed at least ten times. The chain has TRBV19 and TRBJ1-5; D is unclear. Germline V gene data show CDR1 as LNHDA and CDR2 as SQIVND (reference sequence). This CDR3 contains 14 residues. V lost 1 base to trimming and J lost 5 bases, with 9 bases between them. CDR3 protein: CASSIGQKHQPQHF. The CDR3 DNA reads as TGTGCCAGTAGTATAGGGCAGAAACATCAGCCCCAGCATTTT.

V is TRBV28 and J is TRBJ2-7; the D gene is possibly TRBD2 (6 bases). V gave up 3 bases and J gave up 3 bases, with 12 bases separating them. CDR3 length: 14 amino acids. Germline assignment: CDR1 MDHEN and CDR2 SYDVKM. CDR3: CASSFWRAHYEQYF. In DNA form, the CDR3 reads TGTGCCAGCAGTTTCTGGAGGGCGCACTACGAGCAGTACTTC.

V usage is TRBV7-9 and J usage is TRBJ1-4; 7 positions agree with TRBD1. The CDR3 totals 14 residues. V shed 6 bases and J 4 bases; nucleotides not matched to a gene: 5. Germline values: CDR1 SEHNR, CDR2 FQNEAQ (reference sequence). CDR3 sequence (DNA): TGTGCCAGCAGGCTGGGACAGATTAATGAAAAACTGTTTTTT. The encoded protein is CASRLGQINEKLFF. The variable domain in full, with the rest retrieved from reference TRBV7-9 and TRBJ1-4, is DTGVSQNPRHKITKRGQNVTFRCDPISEHNRLYWYRQTLGQGPEFLTYFQNEAQLEKSRLLSDRFSAERPKGSFSTLEIQRTEQGDSAMYLCASRLGQINEKLFFGSGTQLSVL.

This clonotype was seen repeatedly, ten times or more. The chain carries TRBV5-1 and TRBJ1-3; TRBD1 matches at 10 bases. J gave up 7 bases and V 4 bases, and 2 bases lay outside the gene matches. The germline V gene encodes CDR1 SGHRS and CDR2 YFSETQ. The CDR3 has 13 residues. CDR3 sequence reads: CASSRGQGNTIYF. The DNA for the CDR3 is TGCGCCAGCAGCAGGGGACAGGGGAACACCATATATTTT.

At least ten counts were recorded for this clonotype. The chain couples TRBV7-2 to TRBJ2-7, with no clear D. Trimming took 1 base from V and 4 from J, leaving 20 bases between them. The CDR3 consists of 17 residues. Per germline, CDR1 SGHTA and CDR2 FQGNSA. The CDR3 region has the DNA TGTGCCAGCAGCTTAGGAGTAGGCAGCAACTTCTTTTACGAGCAGTACTTC. Its protein is CASSLGVGSNFFYEQYF.

The V call is TRBV11-2, the J call TRBJ2-1, with a possible D match to TRBD1 (7 bases). Germline values: CDR1 SGHAT, CDR2 FQNNGV. Between the trimmed V and J ends, which lost 5 bases and 8 bases, there was a span of 10 bases. The length of the CDR3 is 12 residues. CDR3 sequence (DNA): TGTGCCAGCAGCCCAGGGGGGCATGAGCAGTTCTTC. Its protein is CASSPGGHEQFF.

The chain uses TRBV20-1 and TRBJ1-1; no reliable D call. The V and J ends lost 6 bases and 11 bases respectively, with 19 bases between them. The CDR3 contains 12 residues. The germline V gene has CDR1 DFQATT and CDR2 SNEGSKA (reference sequence). Here the CDR3 reads CSATPTSLEAFF. Written as DNA, the CDR3 is TGCAGTGCCACGCCAACCTCCCTGGAGGCTTTCTTT.

This clonotype was counted at least ten times. The chain uses TRBV12-3 or TRBV12-4 and TRBJ2-2, with D perhaps being TRBD1 or TRBD2 (5 bases each). V gave up 5 bases and J gave up 2 bases, with 15 bases separating them. This CDR3 comprises 16 residues. The CDR3 loop reads CASSGTAGYNTGELFF. DNA for the CDR3: TGTGCCAGCAGTGGGACGGCCGGATATAACACCGGGGAGCTGTTTTTT.

This clonotype was counted a few times. This sequence joins TRBV20-1 and TRBJ2-3; TRBD1 matches 9 bases. J gave up 5 bases and V 1 base, and 4 bases lay outside the gene matches. The CDR3 consists of 14 residues. Germline V CDR1 and CDR2: DFQATT, SNEGSKA (reference sequence). The chain's CDR3 is CSARVDRGRDTQYF. CDR3 nucleotides: TGCAGTGCTAGAGTGGACAGGGGCAGAGATACGCAGTATTTT.

The chain combines TRBV28 with TRBJ1-2; D is ambiguous. Per the germline V gene, CDR1 is MDHEN and CDR2 is SYDVKM. V gave up 6 bases and J gave up 4 bases, with 9 bases separating them. This CDR3 region has 12 residues. The DNA for the CDR3 is TGTGCCAGCAGCCTCAACCGCTATGGCTACACCTTC. Its protein product is CASSLNRYGYTF.

This clonotype came up many times. J is TRBJ2-7 and V is TRBV11-1, with unresolved D. Germline V lookup: CDR1 SGHAT, CDR2 FQDESV (reference sequence). The CDR3 runs to 11 residues. With 5 bases removed from V and 6 bases from J, the gap between germline ends came to 8 bases. Written as DNA, the CDR3 is TGTGCCAGCAGCCTCACTACCGAGCAGTACTTC. Translating gives CASSLTTEQYF.

This clonotype was picked up many times. This sequence joins TRBV3-1 and TRBJ2-1; D is unresolved. CDR3 length equals 14 residues. Germline-derived CDR1 and CDR2 are LGHDT and YNNKEL (reference sequence). The V end lost 1 base, the J end lost 3 bases, and 7 bases lay between the germline ends. Here the CDR3 reads CASSQVSGYNEQFF. Written as DNA, the CDR3 is TGTGCCAGCAGCCAAGTATCCGGCTACAATGAGCAGTTCTTC.

This rearrangement joins TRBV9 to TRBJ2-2, with D unresolved. The V end was cut by 0 bases, the J end by 3 bases, with 12 bases between. The germline V gene encodes CDR1 SGDLS and CDR2 YYNGEE. This CDR3 is built from 16 residues. The CDR3 region is CASSVGGSSHTGELFF. The DNA of the CDR3 is TGTGCCAGCAGCGTAGGTGGAAGCTCCCACACCGGGGAGCTGTTTTTT.

This clonotype was picked up a small number of times. The chain carries TRBV12-3 or TRBV12-4 and TRBJ2-7; 13 bases match TRBD2. CDR3 length: 17 residues. V lost 1 base, J lost 2 bases, and 5 bases stayed unmatched. The CDR3 is CASSLVTSGRAPYEQYF. DNA for the CDR3: TGTGCCAGCAGTTTAGTAACTAGCGGGAGGGCACCCTACGAGCAGTACTTC.

The chain joins TRBV6-5 to TRBJ1-5; D is undetermined. Trimming removed 2 bases from V and 1 base from J, with 9 bases in between. CDR1 MNHEY and CDR2 SVGAGI come from the germline V gene. CDR3 length: 15 amino acids. The CDR3 sequence is CASSYQVGSNQPQHF. The CDR3 bases are TGTGCCAGCAGTTACCAAGTGGGCAGCAATCAGCCCCAGCATTTT.

This clonotype was seen repeatedly, ten times or more. This sequence joins TRBV7-9 and TRBJ1-2, with 7 bases lining up with TRBD1. This CDR3 has 18 amino acids. Germline trimming cut 5 bases from V and 8 bases from J; bases unmatched to any gene: 23. CDR1 SEHNR and CDR2 FQNEAQ come from the germline V gene (reference sequence). The DNA of the CDR3 is TGTGCCAGCAGCCCGCGTTGGGAGGTATCGGACAGGCAGGAGGGCTACACCTTC. Protein: CASSPRWEVSDRQEGYTF.